The clone carrying this T cell receptor beta chain was counted a single time. The source of the sample is a study of blood T cell repertoires in COVID-19. The CDR3 is made up of 13 amino acids. Germline V lookup: CDR1 KGHSH, CDR2 LQKENI. After removal of 6 bases from V and 3 bases from J, the junction contained 4 bases not matched to a gene. The method was immunoSEQ multiplex PCR; TCRdb's version includes in-frame clones alone and lacks a portion of them. The sample lists 70,000 to 100,000 clones, about two thirds occurring once. This TCR came from a woman aged 55 to 70 in a cohort sampled during active or convalescent COVID-19. The rearrangement joins TRBV18 to TRBJ1-1, with TRBD1 identical over 7 bases. Sequenced: peripheral blood. For the CDR3, the DNA is TGTGCCAGCTCGTCCGACAGGGACACTGAAGCTTTCTTT. Translating gives CASSSDRDTEAFF.